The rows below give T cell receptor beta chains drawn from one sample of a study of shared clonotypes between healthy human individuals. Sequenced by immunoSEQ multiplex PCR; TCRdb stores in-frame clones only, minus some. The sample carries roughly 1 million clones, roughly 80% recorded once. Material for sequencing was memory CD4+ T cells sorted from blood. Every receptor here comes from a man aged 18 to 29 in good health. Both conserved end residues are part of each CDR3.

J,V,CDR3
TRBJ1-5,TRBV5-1,CASSLEGASNQPQHF
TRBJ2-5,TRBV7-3,CASSLVPTGGGETQYF
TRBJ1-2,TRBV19,CASTLRTGYRYTF
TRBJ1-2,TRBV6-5,CATLSEGKRYGYTF
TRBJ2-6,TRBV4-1,CASSQVAGGANVLTF
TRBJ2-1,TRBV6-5,CASSPTSFVNEQFF
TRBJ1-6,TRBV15,CATSGGKGVLLNSPLHF
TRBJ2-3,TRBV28,CASSVAGTSTDTQYF
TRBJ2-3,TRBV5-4,CASSFGLETSTDTQYF
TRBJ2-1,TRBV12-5,CAITTRVGNEQFF
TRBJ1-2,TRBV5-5,CASSLGGAAGLLGYTF
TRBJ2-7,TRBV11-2,CASSLFDQGEQYF
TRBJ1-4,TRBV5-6,CASSLDRGRWEKLFF
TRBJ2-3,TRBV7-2,CASSLLGRQYF
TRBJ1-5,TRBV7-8,CASSPVGAYSNQPQHF
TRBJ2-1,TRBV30,CAWSVLRGPYNEQFF
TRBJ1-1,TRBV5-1,CASSSSPGRSNTEAFF
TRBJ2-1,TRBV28,CASSPPPARSYNEQFF
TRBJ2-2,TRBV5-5,CASSPRLAGRSNTGELFF
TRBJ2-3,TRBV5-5,CASSLEGAGTDTQYF
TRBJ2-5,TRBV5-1,CASSSGLAGGLETQYF